Sequencing of this TCR beta chain was carried out in a study of blood T cell repertoires in COVID-19. On the study more broadly: PBMCs, B-cell-depleted T cells, or T cells provided the cDNA or gDNA that made up the material.

As processed by the authors: Reference gene primer amplification gave estimated nucleated cell counts. Generated by immunoSEQ multiplex PCR, the TCRdb table keeps only in-frame clones and is missing some. From that table come the V and J calls and clone size; the DNA was used to work out D and trimming. The repertoire holds hundreds of thousands of clones, with around 90% as singletons. The germline V gene has CDR1 SGHAT and CDR2 FQNNGV. V was pared by 0 bases and J by 1 base, with 9 bases between. This CDR3 has 15 residues. The genes are TRBV11-2 and TRBJ1-1; D ambiguous. This TCR came from a human donor in a cohort sampled during active COVID-19. Sequenced material: peripheral blood. CDR3 in DNA: TGTGCCAGCAGCTTAGACCCAGGATGGAACACTGAAGCTTTCTTT. Its protein is CASSLDPGWNTEAFF.